This paragraph reports one T cell receptor beta chain. Individuals drawn from about two dozen US areas were roughly 18 to 95 years old. Clinical histories supplied by participants themselves formed the basis of cohort assignment. Germline CDR1 SQVTM, CDR2 ANQGSEA. Trimming took 4 bases from V and 0 from J; bases not matched to a gene: 1. The CDR3 runs to 13 residues. This entry is derived from a study of blood T cell repertoires in COVID-19. Across the whole study: Spain, Italy and the United States supplied samples that represented acute and convalescent COVID-19.

Per the study methods: By means of reference gene primer amplification, nucleated cell counts were estimated. Profiling relied on immunoSEQ multiplex PCR, and the TCRdb table lists in-frame clones only, not all of them. From that table come the V and J calls and clone size; the DNA was used to work out D and trimming. The table lists 250,000 to 350,000 clones, around 90% of them singletons. Sequenced: PBMCs or T cells enriched from blood (not recorded which). The chain combines TRBV29-1 with TRBJ1-2; 8 positions match TRBD1. This TCR was sampled from a woman aged 18-30 years with acute COVID-19. CDR3 coding DNA: TGCAGCGTTGGACAGGGGCCTAACTATGGCTACACCTTC. The encoded protein is CSVGQGPNYGYTF.